Listed below are T cell receptor beta chains from one sample, sequenced in a study of blood T cell repertoires in COVID-19. The table came from immunoSEQ multiplex PCR; TCRdb's copy has only in-frame clones and leaves some out. The sample carries around 190,000 clones, about 76% recorded once. Sequencing used peripheral blood. The receptor set was obtained from a woman aged 40 to 50 with COVID-19, enrolled during active disease. Each CDR3 is given with its conserved first and last residue. D genes are given only for firm matches. Size tells how often a clone was seen (once, few, many) or the class of an expanded clone, and some rows leave it out.

d_gene	abundance	v_gene	j_gene	CDR3nt	CDR3aa
.	.	TRBV6-1	TRBJ1-2	TGTGCCAGCAGTGAACAGATTAACTATGGCTACACCTTC	CASSEQINYGYTF
.	.	TRBV30	TRBJ2-5	TGTGCCTGGATGGCCCAAGCGGGCCCCCAAGAGACCCAGTACTTC	CAWMAQAGPQETQYF
.	.	TRBV18	TRBJ1-5	TGTGCCAGCTCACAAGTCGGACATCCTAGAGGTCAGCCCCAGCATTTT	CASSQVGHPRGQPQHF
TRBD2	.	TRBV3-1/TRBV3-2	TRBJ2-5	TGTGCCAGCAGCCAAGTCGTTCGACTAGCGGGAGGCGGGGAGACCCAGTACTTC	CASSQVVRLAGGGETQYF
.	.	TRBV2	TRBJ1-6	TGTGCCAGCAGTCTCGGACAAGATTCTAATTCACCCCTCCACTTT	CASSLGQDSNSPLHF
.	.	TRBV19	TRBJ1-2	TGTGCCAGTAGTAAGACAGATGGCTACACCTTC	CASSKTDGYTF
.	.	TRBV18	TRBJ1-2	TGTGCCAGCTCCCTAGGACAGTATGGCTACACCTTC	CASSLGQYGYTF
.	few	TRBV5-1	TRBJ1-2	TGCGCCAGCAGCTTGGAGGGCCAGGGTCGAGGCTACACCTTC	CASSLEGQGRGYTF
TRBD1	.	TRBV5-1	TRBJ2-2	TGCGCCAGCAGCGCGACAGGGATTGCGAACACCGGGGAGCTGTTTTTT	CASSATGIANTGELFF
.	.	TRBV5-1	TRBJ1-2	TGCGCCAGCAGCCCCGAAGGACAGCGTGGCTACACCTTC	CASSPEGQRGYTF
.	few	TRBV6-1	TRBJ1-5	TGTGCCAGCAGTGAAGGAGTACGGGGGGATGGCAATCAGCCCCAGCATTTT	CASSEGVRGDGNQPQHF
TRBD1	.	TRBV5-1	TRBJ1-1	TGCGCCAGCAGCCCGGGACAGTCCTTCACTGAAGCTTTCTTT	CASSPGQSFTEAFF
.	.	TRBV4-2	TRBJ1-1	TGTGCCAGCAGCCGTCCTGCGGCACAGAACACTGAAGCTTTCTTT	CASSRPAAQNTEAFF
TRBD1	.	TRBV2	TRBJ1-1	TGTGCCAGCATCAGTAGGACAGGGGTCGACGCTGAAGCTTTCTTT	CASISRTGVDAEAFF
.	.	TRBV11-2	TRBJ1-5	TGTGCCAGCAGCCTAAACCGGGATAATCAGCCCCAGCATTTT	CASSLNRDNQPQHF
.	.	TRBV25-1	TRBJ1-2	TGTGCCAGCAGCACAATAGGGGGCTATGGCTACACCTTC	CASSTIGGYGYTF
.	.	TRBV5-4	TRBJ2-2	TGTGCCAGCAGCTTTTACCGGGACACGCTAACCGGGGAGCTGTTTTTT	CASSFYRDTLTGELFF
.	few	TRBV12-3/TRBV12-4	TRBJ1-2	TGTGCCAGCAGTTTTGGTGCGAGCTATGGCTACACCTTC	CASSFGASYGYTF
.	.	TRBV24-1	TRBJ2-1	TGTGCCACCAGTGATGGGGGCAGGGGCAATGAGCAGTTCTTC	CATSDGGRGNEQFF
TRBD2	.	TRBV11-2	TRBJ2-1	TGTGCCAGCAGCTTAGTTGGTAGCGGGGGGGCCTTTATACGCAATGAGCAGTTCTTC	CASSLVGSGGAFIRNEQFF
TRBD1	.	TRBV7-3	TRBJ2-7	TGTGCCAGCAGCTCGGGACAGATACCCTACGAGCAGTACTTC	CASSSGQIPYEQYF
TRBD2	few	TRBV7-2	TRBJ2-5	TGTGCCAGCAGCTTGACTAGCGGTCAAGAGACCCAGTACTTC	CASSLTSGQETQYF
TRBD1	.	TRBV18	TRBJ1-3	TGTGCCAGCTCACGCAGACAGGGAGGAAACACCATATATTTT	CASSRRQGGNTIYF
.	few	TRBV30	TRBJ1-5	TGTGCCTGGGCGACAGTTGGGAGCAATCAGCCCCAGCATTTT	CAWATVGSNQPQHF
.	.	TRBV7-2	TRBJ1-2	TGTGCCAGCAGCTTACGGACTGAGAACTATGGCTACACCTTC	CASSLRTENYGYTF
TRBD1	.	TRBV10-3	TRBJ2-3	TGTGCCATCAGCCCTCGACAGGGGAACACAGATACGCAGTATTTT	CAISPRQGNTDTQYF
.	many	TRBV7-9	TRBJ2-7	TGTGCCAGCAGCTGGGAGTTGGAGGCCACCTACGAGCAGTACTTC	CASSWELEATYEQYF
TRBD2	few	TRBV6-5	TRBJ2-3	TGTGCCAGCAGGCGGACTAGCGGGAGAATAGATACGCAGTATTTT	CASRRTSGRIDTQYF
.	.	TRBV19	TRBJ1-2	TGTGCCAGTAGTATGAGAGAAAATCCCTATGGCTACACCTTC	CASSMRENPYGYTF
TRBD1	.	TRBV5-1	TRBJ2-3	TGCGCCAGCAGCTTGGGGACAGGGACTACAGATACGCAGTATTTT	CASSLGTGTTDTQYF
TRBD2	.	TRBV9	TRBJ2-3	TGTGCCAGCAGCGTAGCGGGGGGGGCCACAGATACGCAGTATTTT	CASSVAGGATDTQYF
.	.	TRBV7-6	TRBJ2-3	TGTGCCAGCAGCTCCTCGTACGCGGAGAATACGCAGTATTTT	CASSSSYAENTQYF
.	.	TRBV6-5	TRBJ2-5	TGTGCCAGCCTTGCGGTGGGTCTATGGAGGAAGACCCAGTACTTC	CASLAVGLWRKTQYF
TRBD1	few	TRBV7-2	TRBJ1-6	TGTGCCAGCAGCTTAGCTACCGGGACAGTTGGTGGTTCACCCCTCCACTTT	CASSLATGTVGGSPLHF
TRBD2	.	TRBV5-1	TRBJ2-2	TGCGCCAGCAGCTTGGTCCGACTAGCGGGATCGAACACCGGGGAGCTGTTTTTT	CASSLVRLAGSNTGELFF
.	.	TRBV5-4	TRBJ2-1	TGTGCCAGCAGCGGCGGACAGGGAGGGTCCTACAATGAGCAGTTCTTC	CASSGGQGGSYNEQFF
.	.	TRBV9	TRBJ1-5	TGTGCCAGCCGGTCACGAAATCAGCCCCAGCATTTT	CASRSRNQPQHF
.	.	TRBV10-1	TRBJ2-7	TGCGCCAGCAGTGAAGCGGCGGCGTCCTACGAGCAGTACTTC	CASSEAAASYEQYF
TRBD2	.	TRBV19	TRBJ2-7	TGTGCCAGTAGTAGGGGACTAGCGGGGGTCTCCTACGAGCAGTACTTC	CASSRGLAGVSYEQYF
.	.	TRBV5-1	TRBJ2-5	TGCGCCAGCAGCTTGGACAGGGCGGAGACCCAGTACTTC	CASSLDRAETQYF
.	.	TRBV5-5	TRBJ2-5	TGTGCCAGCAGCTTTGGAGTAGTGGCAGAGACCCAGTACTTC	CASSFGVVAETQYF
.	.	TRBV3-1/TRBV3-2	TRBJ2-7	TGTGCCAGCAGCCGGACAGACACCTACGAGCAGTACTTC	CASSRTDTYEQYF
TRBD2	.	TRBV5-1	TRBJ2-3	TGCGCCAGCAAGGGTGGAGCGGGGGGGCCGGGCACAGATACGCAGTATTTT	CASKGGAGGPGTDTQYF
.	.	TRBV18	TRBJ1-5	TGTGCCAGCTCACCGGTTAAGGCAGGGGTCAGCAATCAGCCCCAGCATTTT	CASSPVKAGVSNQPQHF
TRBD1	.	TRBV10-3	TRBJ1-1	TGTGCCATCAGTGGTGGGACAGGGGGATTCACTGAAGCTTTCTTT	CAISGGTGGFTEAFF
.	.	TRBV19	TRBJ2-4	TGTGCCAGTAGCCAACGTCGGGGGATACGCGAAAACATTCAGTACTTC	CASSQRRGIRENIQYF
.	once	TRBV5-1	TRBJ1-2	TGCGCCAGCAGCTTGCAGGGTCAGGATGGCTACACCTTC	CASSLQGQDGYTF
TRBD2	.	TRBV9	TRBJ2-5	TGTGCCAGCAGCCCCCGCGGGGGGGCCGTGACAGGCGAGACCCAGTACTTC	CASSPRGGAVTGETQYF
TRBD1	.	TRBV7-2	TRBJ2-5	TGTGCCAGCAGCTTAGGGACAGGGGTAGAGACCCAGTACTTC	CASSLGTGVETQYF
.	.	TRBV5-8	TRBJ1-1	TGTGCCAGCAGCTTGTCCCCCAAGAACACTGAAGCTTTCTTT	CASSLSPKNTEAFF
.	few	TRBV4-2	TRBJ2-1	TGTGCCAGCAGCCAAGATTCCTATGAGCAGTTCTTC	CASSQDSYEQFF
TRBD1	.	TRBV6-4	TRBJ1-1	TGTGCCAGCAGGGGAACCGGGACAGGGGCGGGAGCTTTCTTT	CASRGTGTGAGAFF
.	.	TRBV3-1/TRBV3-2	TRBJ1-2	TGTGCCAGCAGCCAAGGGGCCCACCCCTATGGCTACACCTTC	CASSQGAHPYGYTF
TRBD1	once	TRBV7-9	TRBJ2-7	TGTGCCAGCAGCTTAGCGGGGACAGGGAACGAGCAGTACTTC	CASSLAGTGNEQYF